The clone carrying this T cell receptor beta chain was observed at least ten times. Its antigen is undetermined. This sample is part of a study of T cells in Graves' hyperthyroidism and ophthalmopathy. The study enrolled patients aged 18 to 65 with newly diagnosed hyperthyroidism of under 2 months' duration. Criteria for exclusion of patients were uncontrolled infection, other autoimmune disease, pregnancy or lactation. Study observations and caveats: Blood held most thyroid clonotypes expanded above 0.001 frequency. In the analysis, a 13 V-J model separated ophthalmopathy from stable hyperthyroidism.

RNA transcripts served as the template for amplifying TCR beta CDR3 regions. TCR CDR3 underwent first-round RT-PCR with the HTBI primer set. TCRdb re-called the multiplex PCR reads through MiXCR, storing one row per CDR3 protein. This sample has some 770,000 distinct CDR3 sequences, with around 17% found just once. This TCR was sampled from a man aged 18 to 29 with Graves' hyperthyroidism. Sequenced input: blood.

CDR3 residues: CASSPQSAGSNQPQHF. As DNA, the CDR3 is TGTGCCAGCTCACCCCAATCGGCGGGTAGCAATCAGCCCCAGCATTTT. The genes are TRBV18 and TRBJ1-5; no definite D call. Looked up from germline, CDR1 is KGHSH and CDR2 is LQKENI. The CDR3 loop spans 16 amino acids. V dropped 3 bases and J dropped 0 bases, with 12 bases sitting between them.